This T cell receptor beta chain was profiled in a study of human T cells and chemical hapten exposure. The study's findings and limits: Sensitization with DPC brought no change to TCRs above 1 in 1000 in frequency. Alopecia affected the donors, so their immune response may differ from healthy people's.

The time point: pre-sensitization, week 0. Stated treatment: therapeutic diphenylcyclopropenone sensitization with weekly scalp DPC. Concerning this clonotype itself: Its cognate antigen is unknown.

TCRdb analysed the RACE reads with MiXCR anew, one entry per CDR3 protein. The sample yields a few hundred thousand distinct CDR3 sequences, 5% to 6.5% seen once. Germline CDR1 is MNHEY and CDR2 is SMNVEV (reference sequence). Trimming cost V 4 bases and J 3 bases; bases outside gene matches: 5. The length of the CDR3 is 14 residues. This sequence originates from a young woman with alopecia areata. Some clones in this sample may be carry-over from other donors' samples. V and J are TRBV27 and TRBJ2-7; the match to TRBD2 covers 8 bases. Specimen: whole blood, collected in connection with sensitization to the hapten diphenylcyclopropenone (DPC). The CDR3 DNA reads as TGTGCCAGCAGTTCGACTAGCGCTGGCTACGAGCAGTACTTC. Translation gives CASSSTSAGYEQYF.